A selection of T cell receptor beta chains follows, all from one sample in a study of tumor-infiltrating lymphocytes in primary liver carcinoma. TCRdb analysed the multiplex PCR reads with MiXCR anew, one entry per CDR3 protein. The table records roughly 120,000 distinct CDR3 sequences, approximately 64% of them present only once. Sequenced material: liver tumor tissue from sampling region 3. Every receptor here comes from an older woman with primary liver carcinoma and hepatitis B virus infection. CDR3s leave out the opening cysteine and the closing phenylalanine or tryptophan. Expanded clones get a size class; other rows say once, few or many, or leave the size out.

CDR3aa,j_gene,v_gene,abundance
ASSLGTSGSSRELF,TRBJ2-2,TRBV4-1,-
ASSLKASFGGGAV,TRBJ2-2,TRBV11-2,-
ASKTGTGGAGELF,TRBJ2-2,TRBV2,few
ASSRGQPALYGEQY,TRBJ2-7,TRBV5-5,many
ASSPLNGQETQY,TRBJ2-5,TRBV11-2,-
ASSLGQTYYEQY,TRBJ2-7,TRBV11-2,-
ASRLDGEIDAQY,TRBJ2-3,TRBV11-2,-
ASSLVETQY,TRBJ2-5,TRBV11-2,medium-sized
ASQDPNTEAL,TRBJ1-1,TRBV28,-
ASSPDRMNTEAF,TRBJ1-1,TRBV5-1,-
ASSESTSGYNEQF,TRBJ2-1,TRBV10-1,-
VSSRQITGELF,TRBJ2-2,TRBV12-3/TRBV12-4,-
GSSIAGQTRH,TRBJ1-6,TRBV11-2,-
ASSLSGPRAGVLF,TRBJ2-2,TRBV12-3/TRBV12-4,-
ASSEVRAVY,TRBJ2-7,TRBV6-1,many
ASILRQGDSTYTQY,TRBJ2-3,TRBV5-1,-
ASRLTGTAVFYEQY,TRBJ2-7,TRBV28,many
ASRGGTQGYQETQY,TRBJ2-5,TRBV5-1,-
ASSSEGRVWGATTQY,TRBJ2-5,TRBV11-2,-
ASSQESQRGATGELF,TRBJ2-2,TRBV4-2,many
ATSDGVGGSTDRQY,TRBJ2-3,TRBV24-1,-
SVEAWGRGKDTQY,TRBJ2-3,TRBV29-1,-
ASSPGLAGRGQY,TRBJ2-4,TRBV5-5,many
VSSARPFLVNTGELF,TRBJ2-2,TRBV11-1,-
ASSPAVSSGNTIY,TRBJ1-3,TRBV14,many
PSSRQDMRSGDTIY,TRBJ1-3,TRBV6-2/TRBV6-3,-
ASMWGHGVTDTQY,TRBJ2-3,TRBV7-3,-
ASSLWGRNERF,TRBJ2-1,TRBV5-4,-
ASGRTSGTTDAQY,TRBJ2-3,TRBV11-3,-
ASSFGQISGANVLT,TRBJ2-6,TRBV5-1,-
ASSSTSTGELF,TRBJ2-2,TRBV12-3/TRBV12-4,many
ASSTQTGASANYGYT,TRBJ1-2,TRBV5-1,many